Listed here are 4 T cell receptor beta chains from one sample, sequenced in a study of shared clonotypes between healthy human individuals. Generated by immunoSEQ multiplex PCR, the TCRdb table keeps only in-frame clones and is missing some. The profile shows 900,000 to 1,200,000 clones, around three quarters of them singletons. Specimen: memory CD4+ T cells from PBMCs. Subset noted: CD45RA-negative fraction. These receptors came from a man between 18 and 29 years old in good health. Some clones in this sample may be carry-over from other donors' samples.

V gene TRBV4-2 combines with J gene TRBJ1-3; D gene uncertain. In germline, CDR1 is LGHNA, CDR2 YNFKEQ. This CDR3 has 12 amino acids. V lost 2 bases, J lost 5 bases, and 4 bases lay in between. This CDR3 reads CASSQTRNTIYF. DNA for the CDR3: TGTGCCAGCAGCCAAACAAGAAACACCATATATTTT.

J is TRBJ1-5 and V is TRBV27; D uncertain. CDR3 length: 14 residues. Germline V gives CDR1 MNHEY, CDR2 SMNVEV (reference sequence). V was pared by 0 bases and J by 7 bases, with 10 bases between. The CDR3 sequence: CASSLSRWEQPQHF. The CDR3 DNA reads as TGTGCCAGCAGTTTATCAAGGTGGGAACAGCCCCAGCATTTT.

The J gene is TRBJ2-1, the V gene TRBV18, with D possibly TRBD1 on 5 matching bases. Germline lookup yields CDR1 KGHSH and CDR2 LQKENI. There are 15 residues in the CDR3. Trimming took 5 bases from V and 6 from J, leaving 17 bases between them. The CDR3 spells CASSVLGPAANEQFF. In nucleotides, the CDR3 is TGTGCCAGCTCAGTTTTGGGGCCAGCCGCCAATGAGCAGTTCTTC. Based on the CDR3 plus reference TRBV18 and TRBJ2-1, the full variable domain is NAGVMQNPRHLVRRRGQEARLRCSPMKGHSHVYWYRQLPEEGLKFMVYLQKENIIDESGMPKERFSAEFPKEGPSILRIQQVVRGDSAAYFCASSVLGPAANEQFFGPGTRLTVL.

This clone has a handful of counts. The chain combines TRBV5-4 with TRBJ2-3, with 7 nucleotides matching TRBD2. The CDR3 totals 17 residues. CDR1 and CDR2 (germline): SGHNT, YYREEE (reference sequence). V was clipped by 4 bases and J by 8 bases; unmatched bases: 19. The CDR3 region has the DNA TGTGCCAGCAGCCCCAGCCGGGGAGGGCTCTCGGTCGGTACGCAGTATTTT. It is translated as CASSPSRGGLSVGTQYF.